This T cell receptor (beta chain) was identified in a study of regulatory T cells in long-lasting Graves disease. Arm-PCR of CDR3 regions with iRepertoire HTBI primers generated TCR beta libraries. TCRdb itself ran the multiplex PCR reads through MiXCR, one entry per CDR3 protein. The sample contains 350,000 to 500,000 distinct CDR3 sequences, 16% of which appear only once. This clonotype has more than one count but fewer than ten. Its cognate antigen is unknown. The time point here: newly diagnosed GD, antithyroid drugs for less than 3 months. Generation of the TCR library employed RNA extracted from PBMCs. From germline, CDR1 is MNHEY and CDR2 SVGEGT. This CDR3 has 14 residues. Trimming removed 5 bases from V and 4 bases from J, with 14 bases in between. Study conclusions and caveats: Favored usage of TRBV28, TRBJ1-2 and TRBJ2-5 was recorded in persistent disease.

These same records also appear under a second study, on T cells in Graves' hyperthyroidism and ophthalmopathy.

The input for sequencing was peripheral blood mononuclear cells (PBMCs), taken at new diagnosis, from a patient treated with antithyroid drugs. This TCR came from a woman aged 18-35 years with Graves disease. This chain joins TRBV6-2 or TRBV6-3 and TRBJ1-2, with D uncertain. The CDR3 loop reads CASSEALGLYGYTF. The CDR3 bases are TGTGCCAGCAGTGAAGCGTTGGGCCTCTATGGCTACACCTTC.